This T cell receptor beta chain is drawn from a study of cytomegalovirus exposure and HLA in healthy donors (dated by TCRdb to between 2016 and 2019). Broadly, across the study: In an earlier analysis of several hundred of the donors, approximately 260 Gb of sequence data and 100 million or so unique TCR beta sequences from about 190 million T cells were reported. Among 350 to 400 genotyped donors of the cohort, an average of about 240,000 unique TCR beta nucleotide sequences were sequenced per donor, approximately 20% of them non-productive. A later analysis re-examined previously published TCR beta repertoires from several hundred donors and added high-resolution HLA genotyping to investigate patterns of TCR occurrence. Every discovery cohort repertoire had been produced on one sequencing platform. Along with the approximately 700-subject first cohort, a separate validation cohort of about 110 different subjects was used. Roughly 320 gigabases of sequencing data and 70 million to 95 million unique TCR sequences made up an early release that covered over 550 HLA-typed donors. High-throughput TCR immunosequencing, statistical association of individual TCRs with disease status, and machine learning were combined to predict cytomegalovirus infection status. Four to six DR-DQ haplotypes were handled as single units for association and clustering because linkage in the cohort was strong. The later analysis used no new phenotypic data to find candidate immune exposures, relying instead on TCR beta sequences and their occurrence across donors. HLA typing covered class I and class II loci at four-digit resolution. Among the roughly 400 genotyped donors, around 79% belonged to the genetic ancestry cluster associated with self-reported Caucasian donors. The study aimed to test whether cataloging public T cell receptors could reveal signatures of past pathogen exposure. The number of typed donors differed by locus: about 620-640 for A, B, C, DRB1 and DQB1; 522 for DQA1; some 590 for DPA1; and about 450 for DPB1. A later genetic analysis used genome-wide SNP genotypes for about 60% of the roughly 670 donors, treating that subset as a discovery cohort. In an earlier analysis of 500 to 650 of the donors, high-throughput TCR beta sequencing was used to judge whether each TCR beta V gene segment behaved as functional or pseudogenic. Alongside the repertoire data, information on donor age, sex, ethnicity and CMV serostatus was compiled. Using immunosequencing, the study profiled T cell repertoires from 500 to 800 subjects and related those repertoires to cytomegalovirus serostatus.

The cohort comprised 710 or so healthy bone marrow donors. Cohort members were all nominally healthy when sampled, although unrecorded immune exposures were likely present. The donor tested CMV seronegative and was one of the 352 seronegative cohort members. Every donor gave a peripheral blood sample, and the peripheral blood mononuclear cells from that sample were used for TCR beta sequencing. Genomic DNA extraction from the blood cell samples was performed with the Qiagen DNeasy Blood Extraction Kit. A single count supports this clone. Its antigen specificity is not known. The record has no base qualities; no much larger clone is one base away. Library prep was done by the immunoSEQ multiplex PCR assay. For the multiplex PCR, a mixture combining 60 forward primers for TCR Vbeta segments and 13 reverse primers for TCR Jbeta segments was used. The CDR3 region of rearranged TCR beta genes was amplified from genomic DNA with a multiplex PCR assay. The amplified TCR beta libraries were sequenced on the Illumina HiSeq System as 87-base-pair reads. For the original study's pipeline: A later analysis counted tens of millions of unique TCR beta chains across the 600 to 850 repertoires, and some 12 million of these chains were shared by at least two donors. Raw reads were error-corrected and collapsed into unique sequences by a nearest-neighbor algorithm in which closely related sequences were merged to remove PCR and sequencing errors. To assign V, D and J gene segments, CDR3 sequences were aligned to IMGT reference sequences. For a sequence to be retained, a match of at least six nucleotides to both a V gene segment and a J gene segment was required. A rearrangement counted as productive if the CDR3 had no stop codons and remained in frame with V and J, and every other rearrangement counted as non-productive. Following IMGT convention, CDR3 was defined as the stretch from the second conserved V-encoded cysteine to the conserved J-encoded phenylalanine. The earlier analysis of about 620 of the donors excluded sequences that lacked an unambiguous match to a single V gene segment. An earlier analysis of under 750 of the donors called V segments functional above 56.7% productive rearrangements and segregating when the between-donor standard deviation exceeded 5%. A statistical classification framework was built for diagnosing cytomegalovirus status from the catalog of TCR beta chain sequences. In a later analysis, TCR nucleotide sequences were compared against IMGT/GENE-DB human TR gene sequences so that V and J genes could be assigned. Using the TCRdist pipeline, a later analysis assigned CDR3 sequences along with most-parsimonious VDJ recombination scenarios. In a later analysis, every TCR beta chain was defined by the combination of its CDR3 amino acid sequence and its V-gene family, and reads without a unique V-gene family were dropped. A later analysis removed nearly 600 highly shared, low-generation-probability nucleotide sequences to deal with suspected cross-contamination and a sequencing artifact. A later analysis calculated a clonal expansion index for each public chain from normalized within-repertoire ranks of inferred template counts. A later analysis computed generation probabilities with a VDJ recombination model fitted to out-of-frame rearrangements, and checked the results against IGoR. In a later analysis, TCR-TCR, TCR-HLA and TCR-CMV co-occurrence was scored with hypergeometric tests, and a repertoire-size bias correction was applied to TCR pairs. A later analysis estimated false discovery rates by permuting HLA or CMV assignments 20 times. In a later analysis, co-occurring TCRs were grouped with DBSCAN, and TCRdist sequence similarity was added when clustering was performed within HLA-allele-positive subsets. For co-occurrence clustering, repertoires with fewer than 30,000 or more than 120,000 public chains were excluded, along with 4 to 6 repertoires with anomalous nucleotide sharing. Held by TCRdb, this immuneACCESS table contains in-frame sequences only and omits some clones. Under half of the omission traces to an unresolved V gene where checked; the cause of the rest is unknown. V, J and clone size derive from that table, while D and trimming were established from the DNA sequence. This sample lists 150,000 to 200,000 clones; about 78% were detected once. The ten most abundant clones make up over 1.1% of the sample.

The paper as a whole reports these results and caveats: Compared with the approximately 720-donor mean, donors in an Asian-associated ancestry cluster had fewer N-insertions in productive TCRs, according to a later genetic analysis. Some IMGT-functional V segments, including TRBV6-2 and TRBV6-3, could not be distinguished by the 87-base-pair reads and were therefore excluded. A further reported finding was that TCR beta sequences accurately predicted the HLA-A and HLA-B alleles for most subjects in the first cohort. Correlated functional status among segregating V segments might be attributable to linkage disequilibrium, but an unknown experimental factor could not be ruled out. A few of the identified cytomegalovirus-associated TCR beta chains were confirmed in vitro to be specific for cytomegalovirus antigens. According to the authors, the approach could potentially be generalized to other disease states and immunological phenotypes. The only immune exposure information available for the cohort was CMV serostatus. Assigning TCR associations to individual alleles was difficult when HLA alleles, especially DR and DQ, strongly co-occurred. In a later analysis, HLA-associated TCR beta chains were found to be more clonally expanded and to have lower generation probabilities than equally common non-associated chains. Because counts were too low, around 17 rarely observed V segments, including chromosome 9 orphons, were left out of the earlier analysis of some 640 of the donors. A group of highly shared sequence variants was considered likely to be a technical artifact of the sequencing pipeline. At a false discovery rate of 0.05, a later analysis linked roughly 17,000 TCR beta sequences to specific HLA alleles. Roughly uniform sequencing depth across donors was assumed in presence/absence analyses, although this assumption may not hold. In a later analysis, several top co-occurrence clusters were reported to appear linked to parvovirus B19, influenza, CMV and Epstein-Barr virus. Because some donors lacked HLA typing at each locus, the association tests relied only on the typed subset. The classifier was reported to diagnose cytomegalovirus status with high specificity and sensitivity in both the original and validation cohorts. In a later analysis, the rate of TCR association differed among HLA loci, with DRB1 alleles having the most associated TCRs and HLA-C alleles having the fewest. V-gene and J-gene trimming of TCR beta chains was associated with a missense DCLRE1C variant in a later genetic analysis, and the association was replicated in an independent cohort. In this cohort, only TCR beta chains were sequenced, and detectable features were limited by the absence of alpha or paired-chain data. Broadly in line with IMGT annotations, most TCR beta V segments showed up in productive rearrangements about 90% or about 30% of the time in an earlier analysis of 587 of the donors. Most CMV-associated TCR beta chains appeared to be HLA-restricted in a later analysis, and the HLA associations seemed to be driven largely by CMV exposure. In the study, approximately 160 TCR beta chains were listed as associated with cytomegalovirus. While some public TCRs were present in many individuals, most TCR sequences turned up only very rarely across donors.

Spanning cysteine to phenylalanine, the CDR3 consists of 13 amino acids. The read is trimmed to its CDR3 DNA, 39 bases read in frame from base 1. From V the trimming removes 2 bases and from J it removes 8 bases, while the gene matches leave 4 bases of the junction unaccounted for. Sequences MNHEY (CDR1) and SMNVEV (CDR2) are obtained from the germline V gene (reference sequence). The origin of this receptor is a male donor in good health and CMV-seronegative. The V gene is TRBV27 and the J gene is TRBJ1-2, with 8 middle bases fitting TRBD1. The sample consisted of PBMCs. The base sequence is TGTGCCAGCAGTTTAACAGGGGGATCGGGCTACACCTTC. It specifies CASSLTGGSGYTF.